This T cell receptor (beta chain) came from a study of MAIT cells during Salmonella Paratyphi A infection (dated by TCRdb to the late 2010s). General notes on the study: A single dose of 1-5x10^3 CFU of S. Paratyphi A strain NVGH308 was swallowed by adult volunteers aged 18 to 60. Starting at diagnosis, diagnosed volunteers were given ciprofloxacin 500 mg twice a day for 14 days. Broad study findings and their caveats: The availability of volunteer samples limited the sample sizes, but these sizes were considered adequate to detect differences between groups. Compared with healthy controls, diagnosed volunteers had more expansion or contraction among the top five MAIT clonotypes (approximately 0.53 versus 0.13), a finding that suggests the repertoire is reshaped by infection. The space taken up by over-represented MAIT clonotypes dropped significantly from baseline to mid-infection (about 0.15 to 0.10), while post-infection showed no significant difference. MAIT TRBV usage was oligoclonal with a preference for TRBV20 and TRBV6, and infection appeared not to change this usage.

This clonotype was found a few times. What this receptor recognizes is not known. No much larger clone is present one base from it, and per-base qualities are unavailable. Libraries were prepared through 5' RACE. TCRbeta was amplified in two rounds of PCR using Phusion High-Fidelity polymerase, and the primers added sample-specific barcodes. Template-switch cDNA synthesis with SMARTScribe reverse transcriptase and a TRBC-specific primer was used to generate TCRbeta libraries. After barcoding, samples were pooled and then prepared using the NEBNext Ultra DNA Library Prep Kit for Illumina. Sequencing of libraries was performed on an Illumina MiSeq with the MiSeq reagent kit v2, 300 cycles. As for the original processing: Reads were demultiplexed by barcode with Jemultiplexer and aligned with MiTCR using default parameters. VDJtools filtered out non-functional sequences; clonotypes were defined by amino acid sequence, with frequencies based on assigned sequence reads. In the clonal space homeostasis analysis, clonotypes were grouped by frequency into over-represented (0.05-1), large, medium and small bins. Through fastp at Q25 and MiXCR, TCRdb rebuilt clones from the public reads, retaining in-frame beta chains. One record per CDR3 amino acid sequence lists the most common genes and DNA. These V and J calls are TCRdb output, not the study's own analysis. The sample table records several hundred distinct CDR3 sequences; 25% to 30% of these occur just once. The top ten constitute less than 30% of the sample.

This specimen's time point label, per the study, means: mid-infection, around enteric fever diagnosis. MAIT cells were defined as Valpha7.2+ CD161+ T cells and were identified and sorted by flow cytometry. Circulating MAIT cell TCRbeta repertoires were profiled longitudinally in five to seven volunteers who developed enteric fever after controlled oral challenge with live Salmonella Paratyphi A. Every diagnosed volunteer provided MAIT cell samples at pre-infection, mid-infection and post-infection timepoints. A diagnosis of enteric fever required Paratyphi A bacteremia and/or a persistent fever above 38 degrees C that lasted more than 12 hours. Infection was diagnosed in challenged volunteers between day 4 and day 7 after challenge. Between roughly 4,500 and 11,000 MAIT cells per sample were sorted directly into RNAqueous-Micro lysis buffer for RNA extraction. Lymphoprep gradient centrifugation was used to isolate peripheral blood mononuclear cells from blood samples and leukocyte cones. A BD FACSAria Fusion or BD FACSAria III sorter was used for cell sorting.

The CDR3, from cysteine to phenylalanine, totals 14 residues. Of all the DNA, just the CDR3 is kept, 42 bases in frame from base 1. Per the germline V gene, MNHNS is the CDR1 and SASEGT is the CDR2. Trimming takes 4 bases from V and 3 bases from J, and the germline ends sit 9 bases apart. This sequence was found in a person between 18 and 75 years old who was deliberately infected with Salmonella Paratyphi A in a paratyphoid fever challenge study. The source material was MAIT cells from blood, sampled at the middle sampling point of the challenge study. The rearrangement joined TRBV6-1 to TRBJ2-2; D gene: possibly TRBD2, on 5 matching bases. The nucleotide sequence reads as follows: TGTGCCAGCAGTGCGGGGTCCGACACCGGGGAGCTGTTTTTT. Its translation is CASSAGSDTGELFF.